Below are 23 T cell receptor beta chains sequenced from a single sample in a study of blood T cell repertoires in COVID-19. The repertoire was sequenced with immunoSEQ multiplex PCR; TCRdb's copy has only in-frame clones and lacks some. The sample contains 350,000 to 450,000 clones, 85% of which appear only once. Sequenced: peripheral blood. These receptors all stem from a young woman with acute or convalescent COVID-19.

This CDR3 is CASSPRTLKNTGELFF. CDR3 DNA sequence: TGTGCCAGCTCACCACGGACACTGAAGAACACCGGGGAGCTGTTTTTT. The chain uses TRBV18 and TRBJ2-2; TRBD1 might be the D (5 bases). V was pared by 1 base and J by 1 base, with 10 bases between. The V gene's germline CDR1 is KGHSH and CDR2 LQKENI. The CDR3 length is 16 residues.

This chain connects TRBV16 to TRBJ1-4, with TRBD1 matching 8 bases. The CDR3 consists of 14 residues. Per germline, CDR1 KGHSY and CDR2 FQNENV. Trimming removed 4 bases from V and 6 bases from J; junction bases left unmatched: 4. This CDR3 reads CASSPTGEYEKLFF. DNA for the CDR3: TGTGCCAGCAGCCCGACAGGGGAGTATGAAAAACTGTTTTTT.

In DNA form, the CDR3 reads TGTGCCAGCAGCTTGAGACAGGGGAATGAAAAACTGTTTTTT. Protein sequence: CASSLRQGNEKLFF. V is TRBV7-9 and J is TRBJ1-4; 8 nucleotides align to TRBD1. The CDR3 has 14 residues. Trimming took 3 bases from V and 5 from J; bases not matched to a gene: 2. Germline CDR1 is SEHNR and CDR2 is FQNEAQ (reference sequence). The complete variable domain, with remaining parts taken from reference TRBV7-9 and TRBJ1-4, reads DTGVSQNPRHKITKRGQNVTFRCDPISEHNRLYWYRQTLGQGPEFLTYFQNEAQLEKSRLLSDRFSAERPKGSFSTLEIQRTEQGDSAMYLCASSLRQGNEKLFFGSGTQLSVL.

The chain employs TRBV5-6 and TRBJ1-1; TRBD1 is a possible D gene (6 bases). CDR3 length: 14 residues. Trimming cost V 3 bases and J 5 bases, with 14 bases left between them. CDR1 SGHDT and CDR2 YYEEEE come from the germline V gene. The CDR3 DNA reads as TGTGCCAGCAGCTCCCGCAGGGGAATAACTGAAGCTTTCTTT. Residues: CASSSRRGITEAFF.

This clone appeared a single time. The CDR3 sequence is CASSLQGGSNEKLFF. In nucleotides, the CDR3 is TGTGCCAGCAGCCTCCAAGGAGGCTCCAATGAAAAACTGTTTTTT. This chain joins TRBV7-3 and TRBJ1-4; no firm D call. V lost 5 bases and J 5 bases, leaving 15 bases between the germline ends. Germline V gene sequence: CDR1 SGHTA, CDR2 FQGTGA. The CDR3 is 15 residues long.

The V gene is TRBV12-3 or TRBV12-4, the J gene TRBJ2-1; D not resolved. Trimming shortened V by 4 bases and J by 9 bases, and 10 bases separated the two germline ends. The CDR3 contains 12 residues. Written as DNA, the CDR3 is TGTGCCAGCAGTTCCGCGTCTCTTGAGCAGTTCTTC. Translated: CASSSASLEQFF.

V is TRBV11-2 and J is TRBJ1-3; D not resolved. V lost 4 bases, J lost 2 bases, and 12 bases lay in between. This CDR3 contains 15 residues. CDR1 SGHAT and CDR2 FQNNGV come from the germline V gene. DNA for the CDR3: TGTGCCAGCAGCTCGTTTCGAGGTCCTGGAAACACCATATATTTT. This sequence encodes CASSSFRGPGNTIYF.

This chain links TRBV10-3 with TRBJ1-5; a possible D gene is TRBD1 (6 bases). There are 14 residues in the CDR3. The V gene lost 11 bases and the J gene lost 3 bases, with 17 bases spanning the gap. Germline CDR1 is ENHRY and CDR2 is SYGVKD. The CDR3 reads CASHGGAINQPQHF. The CDR3 DNA reads TGTGCCTCGCACGGGGGGGCAATCAATCAGCCCCAGCATTTT.

The J gene is TRBJ1-5, the V gene TRBV2; tentative D call: TRBD1 (5 bases). This CDR3 spans 14 amino acids. Germline CDR1 is SNHLY and CDR2 is FYNNEI. Trimming removed 2 bases at V and 5 bases at J, with 10 bases between. CDR3 DNA: TGTGCCAGCAGTGAACACGGGGGGGATCAGCCCCAGCATTTT. Amino acid sequence: CASSEHGGDQPQHF.

The V and J genes are TRBV14 and TRBJ1-1; D might be TRBD1 (5 bases). The CDR3 has 13 amino acids. Germline loops: CDR1 SGHDN, CDR2 FVKESK. Trimming removed 0 bases at V and 3 bases at J, with 5 bases between. The CDR3, as DNA: TGTGCCAGCAGCCAAGACAGGGACACTGAAGCTTTCTTT. It specifies CASSQDRDTEAFF.

V and J are TRBV30 and TRBJ2-7, with 7 bases fitting TRBD1. V was clipped by 1 base and J by 7 bases; unmatched bases: 13. The CDR3 runs 15 residues. Germline CDR1 is GTSNPN and CDR2 is SVGIG (reference sequence). The CDR3 is CAWSASDRDLLEQYF. CDR3 sequence (DNA): TGTGCCTGGAGTGCCTCCGACAGGGATCTTTTGGAGCAGTACTTC.

CDR3 sequence: CASSLEGYSNQPQHF. In DNA form, the CDR3 reads TGTGCCAGCAGCTTGGAGGGGTATAGCAATCAGCCCCAGCATTTT. The V and J genes are TRBV5-8 and TRBJ1-5, with TRBD1 as a possible D gene (5 bases). With 0 bases removed from V and 0 bases from J, the gap between germline ends came to 7 bases. CDR3 length: 15 residues. Looked up from germline, CDR1 is SGHTS and CDR2 is YDEGEE.

This clone was detected a few times. CDR3 DNA sequence: TGCGCCAGCAGCATGGGACAGACAGCTAACTATGGCTACACCTTC. Amino acids: CASSMGQTANYGYTF. This chain connects TRBV5-1 to TRBJ1-2, with 7 bases lining up with TRBD1. CDR1 and CDR2 (germline): SGHRS, YFSETQ. J lost 0 bases, V lost 4 bases, and 6 bases had no gene match. This CDR3 is built from 15 residues. The entire variable domain, with the rest obtained from reference TRBV5-1 and TRBJ1-2, is as follows: KAGVTQTPRYLIKTRGQQVTLSCSPISGHRSVSWYQQTPGQGLQFLFEYFSETQRNKGNFPGRFSGRQFSNSRSEMNVSTLELGDSALYLCASSMGQTANYGYTFGSGTRLTVV.

This clone was counted once. The chain employs TRBV15 and TRBJ1-2, with unresolved D. The CDR3 loop spans 14 amino acids. V shed 0 bases and J shed 4 bases, with 9 bases lying between them. Per germline, CDR1 LNHNV and CDR2 YYDKDF (reference sequence). This CDR3 reads CATSRDPGSYGYTF. Here the CDR3 DNA reads TGTGCCACCAGCAGAGATCCCGGGAGCTATGGCTACACCTTC.

The chain has TRBV5-1 and TRBJ2-1; D unclear. The ends were cut back, 7 bases at V and 4 bases at J, with 15 bases in the middle. Germline CDR1 SGHRS, CDR2 YFSETQ. The CDR3 extends over 14 amino acids. The CDR3 nucleotides read TGCGCCAGCGAGGCGTCCGAGGATTACAATGAGCAGTTCTTC. It yields the protein CASEASEDYNEQFF.

The V call is TRBV7-9, the J call TRBJ2-2, with 10 bases lining up with TRBD2. V gave up 5 bases and J gave up 3 bases; unmatched junction bases: 6. The V gene's germline CDR1 is SEHNR and CDR2 FQNEAQ (reference sequence). The CDR3 sequence is 16 residues long. The DNA of the CDR3 is TGTGCCAGCAGCAACAGCGGGAGGGCCTACACCGGGGAGCTGTTTTTT. Protein sequence: CASSNSGRAYTGELFF.

This clone was recorded only once. This sequence joins TRBV12-5 and TRBJ1-2, with a possible D match to TRBD1 (6 bases). CDR1 and CDR2 (germline): LGHNT, FRNRAP. The CDR3 has 13 amino acids. Trimming left V 3 bases short and J 5 bases short, with 10 bases between. The CDR3 here is CASGLQGQYGYTF. In DNA, the CDR3 is TGTGCTAGTGGTTTACAAGGACAGTATGGCTACACCTTC.

The chain recombines TRBV29-1 with TRBJ2-7; 7 positions match TRBD2. The germline CDR1 and CDR2 sequences are SQVTM and ANQGSEA. The CDR3 has 15 residues. Trimming removed 3 bases from V and 0 bases from J; junction bases left unmatched: 8. This CDR3 reads CSVDERRGSSYEQYF. The CDR3 DNA sequence: TGCAGCGTTGATGAGCGTCGCGGGAGCTCCTACGAGCAGTACTTC.

The chain links TRBV9 to TRBJ2-1, with 10 bases matching TRBD2. Trimming cost V 0 bases and J 8 bases; bases outside gene matches: 5. This CDR3 region has 15 residues. CDR1 SGDLS and CDR2 YYNGEE come from the germline V gene. The CDR3 protein is CASSVELAGLDEQFF. The CDR3 DNA sequence: TGTGCCAGCAGCGTAGAACTAGCGGGGCTGGATGAGCAGTTCTTC.

This clone was seen a single time. V is TRBV14 and J is TRBJ1-6; D unresolved. This CDR3 has 14 amino acids. In germline, CDR1 is SGHDN, CDR2 FVKESK. Trimming removed 3 bases from V and 4 bases from J, with 7 bases in between. The CDR3 nucleotides are TGTGCCAGCAGCCAGAGATTTTATAATTCACCCCTCCACTTT. Translation gives CASSQRFYNSPLHF. The entire variable domain, with the rest obtained from reference TRBV14 and TRBJ1-6, is as follows: EAGVTQFPSHSVIEKGQTVTLRCDPISGHDNLYWYRRVMGKEIKFLLHFVKESKQDESGMPNNRFLAERTGGTYSTLKVQPAELEDSGVYFCASSQRFYNSPLHFGNGTRLTVT.

V gene TRBV10-3 combines with J gene TRBJ2-6; the match to TRBD1 covers 10 bases. The J segment lost 0 bases and the V segment lost 4 bases, leaving 9 bases of the junction unmatched. The germline gives CDR1 ENHRY, CDR2 SYGVKD. This CDR3 spans 19 amino acids. Here the CDR3 DNA reads TGTGCCATCAGTGGCGGACAGGGGGTACTTTTCTCTGGGGCCAACGTCCTGACTTTC. Its translation: CAISGGQGVLFSGANVLTF.

This clone was detected a few times. The rearrangement uses TRBV7-9 and TRBJ1-5; D not certain. The germline V gene has CDR1 SEHNR and CDR2 FQNEAQ (reference sequence). The CDR3 is 13 amino acids. V was clipped by 2 bases and J by 2 bases, with 4 bases between them. Here the CDR3 reads CASSLTGNQPQHF. CDR3 nucleotide sequence: TGTGCCAGCAGCTTAACAGGCAATCAGCCCCAGCATTTT. The full variable domain, with the rest looked up from reference TRBV7-9 and TRBJ1-5, is DTGVSQNPRHKITKRGQNVTFRCDPISEHNRLYWYRQTLGQGPEFLTYFQNEAQLEKSRLLSDRFSAERPKGSFSTLEIQRTEQGDSAMYLCASSLTGNQPQHFGDGTRLSIL.

J is TRBJ1-2 and V is TRBV11-2; D gene unclear. The germline CDR1 and CDR2 sequences are SGHAT and FQNNGV. V lost 5 bases and J 1 base, leaving 11 bases between the germline ends. CDR3 length: 14 residues. This CDR3 is CASSPFLRNYGYTF. The CDR3 bases are TGTGCCAGCAGCCCCTTCTTGCGTAACTATGGCTACACCTTC.